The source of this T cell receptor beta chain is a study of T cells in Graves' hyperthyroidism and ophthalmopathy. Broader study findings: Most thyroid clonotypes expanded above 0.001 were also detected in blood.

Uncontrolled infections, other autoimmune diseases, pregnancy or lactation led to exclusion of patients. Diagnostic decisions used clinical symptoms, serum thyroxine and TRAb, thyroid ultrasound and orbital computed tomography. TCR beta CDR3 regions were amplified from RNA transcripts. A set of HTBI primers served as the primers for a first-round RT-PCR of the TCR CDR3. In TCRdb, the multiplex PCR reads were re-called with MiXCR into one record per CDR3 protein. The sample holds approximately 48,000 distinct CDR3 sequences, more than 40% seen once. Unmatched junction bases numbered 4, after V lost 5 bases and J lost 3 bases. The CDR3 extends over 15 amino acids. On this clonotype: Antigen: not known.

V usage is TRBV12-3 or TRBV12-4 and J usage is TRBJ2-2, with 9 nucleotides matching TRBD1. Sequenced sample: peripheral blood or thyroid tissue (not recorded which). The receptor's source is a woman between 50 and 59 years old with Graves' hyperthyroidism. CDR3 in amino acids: CASSMTGGDTGELFF. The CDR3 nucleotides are TGTGCCAGCAGTATGACAGGGGGGGACACCGGGGAGCTGTTTTTT.